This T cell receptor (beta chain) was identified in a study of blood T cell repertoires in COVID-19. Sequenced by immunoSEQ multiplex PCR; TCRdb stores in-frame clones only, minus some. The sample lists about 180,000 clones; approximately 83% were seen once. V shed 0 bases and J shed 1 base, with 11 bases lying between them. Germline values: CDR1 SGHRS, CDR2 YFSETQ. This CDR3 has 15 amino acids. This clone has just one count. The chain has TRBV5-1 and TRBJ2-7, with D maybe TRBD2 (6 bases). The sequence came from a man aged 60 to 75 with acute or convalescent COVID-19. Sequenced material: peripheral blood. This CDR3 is CASSLGTGDSYEQYF. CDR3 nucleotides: TGCGCCAGCAGCTTGGGAACGGGAGATTCCTACGAGCAGTACTTC.